Presented here are 24 T cell receptor beta chains from one specimen sequenced in a study of identical twins. TCRdb re-called the 5' RACE reads with MiXCR, one entry per CDR3 protein. Found here are 700,000 or so distinct CDR3 sequences, 8% to 9% of them singletons; the top ten hold about 0.98%. These data were also reused for a study on yellow fever vaccine responses in identical twins.

Sequenced: PBMCs. The receptor source for this set is a woman aged 18-29 years in good health.

This clonotype has just a few counts. CDR3 nucleotides: TGTGCCATCAGTGAGTCGACTCAGGGATTAGCTCCAGATACGCAGTATTTT. It codes for CAISESTQGLAPDTQYF. This chain joins TRBV10-3 and TRBJ2-3, with D maybe TRBD1 (5 bases). This CDR3 comprises 17 residues. Germline V gene sequence: CDR1 ENHRY, CDR2 SYGVKD. Trimming stripped 0 bases from V and 4 bases from J, with 17 bases between.

This clonotype showed up just a few times. This chain joins TRBV7-8 and TRBJ2-5; D remains ambiguous. Trimming left V 1 base short and J 10 bases short, with 13 bases between. This CDR3 has 13 amino acids. CDR1 and CDR2 (germline): SGHVS, FQNEAQ. This chain's CDR3 is CASSLGSGRDQYF. The DNA of the CDR3 is TGTGCCAGCAGCTTAGGGTCTGGGCGAGACCAGTACTTC. Full variable domain (rest looked up from reference TRBV7-8 and TRBJ2-5): GAGVSQSPRYKVAKRGQDVALRCDPISGHVSLFWYQQALGQGPEFLTYFQNEAQLDKSGLPSDRFFAERPEGSVSTLKIQRTQQEDSAVYLCASSLGSGRDQYFGPGTRLLVL.

This clonotype was counted many times. This chain uses TRBV12-3 or TRBV12-4 with TRBJ2-7; D remains unclear. With 5 bases removed from V and 7 bases from J, the gap between germline ends came to 15 bases. CDR3 size: 13 residues. The CDR3, as DNA: TGTGCCAGCAGTGTACTCGCCCCCGTTGAGCAGTACTTC. Translated, it gives CASSVLAPVEQYF.

This clonotype turned up a few times. The chain joins TRBV6-5 to TRBJ2-7, with D possibly TRBD2 on 5 matching bases. V lost 2 bases, J lost 0 bases, and 11 bases lay in between. CDR1 and CDR2 (germline): MNHEY, SVGAGI. The CDR3 consists of 15 residues. CDR3 sequence (DNA): TGTGCCAGCAGTTACAACGGAGGCAGCTCCTACGAGCAGTACTTC. Its protein product is CASSYNGGSSYEQYF.

In this sample, this clonotype turned up a few times. V is TRBV27 and J is TRBJ2-1, with 11 positions matching TRBD2. With 6 bases clipped from V and 4 bases from J, the junction kept 11 bases outside the gene matches. Germline CDR1 is MNHEY and CDR2 is SMNVEV (reference sequence). The CDR3 extends over 17 amino acids. The CDR3 is CASSLAPPSGRYNEQFF. CDR3 in DNA: TGTGCCAGCAGCCTTGCCCCACCTAGCGGGAGGTACAATGAGCAGTTCTTC.

There are many counts of this clonotype. This chain joins TRBV2 and TRBJ1-2; D gene uncertain. Germline V gives CDR1 SNHLY, CDR2 FYNNEI. Between the trimmed V and J ends, which lost 1 base and 10 bases, there was a span of 10 bases. The CDR3 contains 12 residues. The CDR3 spells CASSEDGIPYTF. The CDR3 DNA sequence: TGTGCCAGCAGTGAAGATGGGATACCCTACACCTTC.

A few counts support this clonotype. The V gene is TRBV24-1, the J gene TRBJ2-7, with D maybe TRBD1 (6 bases). The V and J ends lost 3 bases and 0 bases respectively, with 14 bases between them. In germline, CDR1 is KGHDR, CDR2 SFDVKD. CDR3 length equals 16 residues. CDR3 residues: CATSDKQGAPSYEQYF. The CDR3, as DNA: TGTGCCACCAGTGATAAACAGGGCGCACCCTCCTACGAGCAGTACTTC.

This clonotype was recorded a few times. The V gene is TRBV11-2, the J gene TRBJ2-3, with D unresolved. Germline V gives CDR1 SGHAT, CDR2 FQNNGV. V shed 1 base and J shed 5 bases, with 10 bases lying between them. The CDR3 length is 14 residues. The CDR3 is CASSLVSLGDTQYF. In nucleotides, the CDR3 is TGTGCCAGCAGCTTAGTGAGTCTAGGAGATACGCAGTATTTT.

At least ten counts were recorded for this clonotype. V is TRBV10-3 and J is TRBJ2-3; D remains ambiguous. V was clipped by 7 bases and J by 1 base, with 9 bases between them. Germline assignment: CDR1 ENHRY and CDR2 SYGVKD. There are 13 residues in the CDR3. DNA of the CDR3: TGTGCCATCAACAATGTGGGCACAGATACGCAGTATTTT. This encodes CAINNVGTDTQYF.

The sample holds a few counts of this clonotype. The rearrangement links TRBV4-3 to TRBJ2-7; 8 bases match TRBD1. V lost 3 bases to trimming and J lost 1 base; unmatched junction nucleotides: 8. This CDR3 contains 16 residues. In germline, CDR1 is LGHNA, CDR2 YSLEER. DNA of the CDR3: TGCGCCAGCAGCCAGGAGGGACAGGTGGGGTCCTACGAGCAGTACTTC. The encoded protein is CASSQEGQVGSYEQYF.

The gene calls are TRBV13 and TRBJ2-2; unclear D gene. Germline CDR1 is PRHDT and CDR2 is FYEKMQ (reference sequence). Deletions cut 3 bases from V and 2 bases from J, with 10 bases between. The CDR3 totals 15 residues. CDR3 coding DNA: TGTGCCAGCAGCTTTCGGCTGGATAACACCGGGGAGCTGTTTTTT. It codes for CASSFRLDNTGELFF.

This clonotype was seen more than once but under ten times. The chain couples TRBV27 to TRBJ2-7; D is perhaps TRBD1 (5 bases). V was pared by 6 bases and J by 1 base, with 13 bases between. This CDR3 has 14 residues. From germline, CDR1 is MNHEY and CDR2 SMNVEV (reference sequence). CDR3 in DNA: TGTGCCAGCAGACTTCAGGGTCGGTCCTACGAGCAGTACTTC. Encoded protein: CASRLQGRSYEQYF.

This clonotype came up many times. The chain combines TRBV5-1 with TRBJ2-7, with 8 bases that match TRBD1. CDR1 and CDR2 from the germline V gene are SGHRS and YFSETQ. V shed 7 bases, J shed 3 bases, and the junction held 9 bases outside the gene matches. CDR3 length: 14 amino acids. Here the CDR3 DNA reads TGCGCCAGCGGGATGACAGGGGCGAACTACGAGCAGTACTTC. Protein product: CASGMTGANYEQYF.

This clonotype was detected only a few times. The chain couples TRBV7-2 to TRBJ2-3; D might be TRBD1 (5 bases). Trimming pared 1 base from V and 4 bases from J, leaving 12 bases between. Germline V gene data show CDR1 as SGHTA and CDR2 as FQGNSA. This CDR3 is built from 15 residues. As DNA, the CDR3 is TGTGCCAGCAGCTTAGAGGGGAAGAAGTCAGATACGCAGTATTTT. Amino acid sequence: CASSLEGKKSDTQYF.

This clonotype has just a few counts. The chain links TRBV27 to TRBJ2-3; D may correspond to TRBD1 or TRBD2 (5 bases each). Trimming cost V 5 bases and J 4 bases, with 13 bases left between them. Germline loops: CDR1 MNHEY, CDR2 SMNVEV (reference sequence). CDR3 length equals 14 residues. The CDR3 bases are TGTGCCAGCAGTCCCCTCGGGGCGTCAGATACGCAGTATTTT. As protein: CASSPLGASDTQYF.

The V and J genes are TRBV28 and TRBJ1-5; D ambiguous. Per the germline V gene, CDR1 is MDHEN and CDR2 is SYDVKM. V was pared by 6 bases and J by 0 bases, with 3 bases between. This CDR3 has 12 amino acids. CDR3 nucleotide sequence: TGTGCCAGCAGGATTAGCAATCAGCCCCAGCATTTT. Translating gives CASRISNQPQHF.

This clonotype was counted ten times or more. The chain joins TRBV12-3 or TRBV12-4 to TRBJ2-5, with TRBD2 as a possible D gene (6 bases). V lost 4 bases to trimming and J lost 4 bases, with 10 bases between them. The CDR3 covers 13 residues. CDR3 bases: TGTGCCAGCAGTTCGGGACTTCGAGAGACCCAGTACTTC. Protein: CASSSGLRETQYF.

In its sample, this clonotype was seen many times. V is TRBV3-1 and J is TRBJ2-3, with D perhaps given as TRBD1 or TRBD2 (6 bases each). Trimming removed 4 bases from V and 5 bases from J, with 19 bases in between. This CDR3 has 16 residues. CDR1 and CDR2 from the germline V gene are LGHDT and YNNKEL (reference sequence). The CDR3: CASSLSPGGGGDTQYF. DNA of the CDR3: TGTGCCAGCAGCCTAAGCCCCGGGGGCGGTGGAGATACGCAGTATTTT.

In this sample, this clonotype turned up many times. The CDR3 is CASSLGGQTTDTQYF. DNA of the CDR3: TGCGCCAGCAGCTTGGGAGGACAGACCACAGATACGCAGTATTTT. V and J are TRBV5-1 and TRBJ2-3; maybe TRBD1 (6 bases). V was clipped by 0 bases and J by 2 bases, with 10 bases between them. The CDR3 loop spans 15 amino acids. Germline values: CDR1 SGHRS, CDR2 YFSETQ.

This clonotype has a handful of counts. The V call is TRBV7-8, the J call TRBJ2-2; TRBD1 agrees at 7 bases. V was clipped by 3 bases and J by 0 bases; unmatched bases: 7. The CDR3 has 17 residues. Germline V gene sequence: CDR1 SGHVS, CDR2 FQNEAQ. Here the CDR3 DNA reads TGTGCCAGCAGCTTGACAGGGTTACTATCGAACACCGGGGAGCTGTTTTTT. Residues: CASSLTGLLSNTGELFF.

Here the CDR3 reads CASSVQMGQAFEYGYTF. CDR3 in DNA: TGCGCCAGCAGCGTCCAAATGGGACAGGCTTTTGAGTATGGCTACACCTTC. The chain employs TRBV5-1 and TRBJ1-2; TRBD1 matches 8 bases. This CDR3 has 17 amino acids. Germline CDR1 reads SGHRS; CDR2 reads YFSETQ. J gave up 5 bases and V 4 bases, and 16 bases lay outside the gene matches.

This clonotype was seen a handful of times. The V call is TRBV29-1, the J call TRBJ2-1, with D perhaps TRBD2 (7 bases). The CDR3 has 14 residues. V was cut by 6 bases and J by 8 bases, with 20 bases left in between. Germline lookup yields CDR1 SQVTM and CDR2 ANQGSEA. The CDR3 bases are TGCAGCGTCCCCCGAGCGGGACAAGGACATGAGCAGTTCTTC. Translating it yields CSVPRAGQGHEQFF.

This clonotype was seen a handful of times. The chain links TRBV6-1 to TRBJ2-7; unclear D gene. Trimming shortened V by 4 bases and J by 3 bases, and 13 bases separated the two germline ends. The germline V gene has CDR1 MNHNS and CDR2 SASEGT. The CDR3 length is 14 residues. CDR3 sequence (DNA): TGTGCCAGCAGTGGTGATCCGCCGGACTACGAGCAGTACTTC. It codes for CASSGDPPDYEQYF.

This clonotype was recorded a few times. The chain has TRBV20-1 and TRBJ2-7; 7 bases fit TRBD2. Trimming took 1 base from V and 6 from J; bases not matched to a gene: 9. Germline V gene sequence: CDR1 DFQATT, CDR2 SNEGSKA (reference sequence). CDR3 length equals 14 residues. The CDR3, as DNA: TGCAGTGCTAGAGTTGGACTAGAAATTAGCGAGCAGTACTTC. It specifies CSARVGLEISEQYF.